There are a few counts of the clone carrying this T cell receptor (beta chain). Its specificity is not known. Germline V gene lookup returns CDR1 KGHDR and CDR2 SFDVKD. J was trimmed by 2 bases and V by 2 bases; bases with no gene match: 5. There are 16 residues in the CDR3. Constant-segment primers and 5'RACE yielded cDNA libraries for TCR alpha and TCR beta, each carrying sample barcodes and UMIs. One entry per CDR3 protein results from TCRdb running MiXCR on the 5' RACE reads. The sample has more than 110,000 distinct CDR3 sequences, 14% to 15% seen once. This specimen belongs to a study of T-cell memory formation after mild COVID-19. Study context: TCR clustering was largely donor specific. General study points: Contracting CD4+ clones sat mainly in CM and EM; CD8+ in EMRA.

The receptor was isolated from an adult woman who had mild COVID-19 (a few samples of this study predate the infection). Cell type and time point are not known. This chain uses TRBV24-1 with TRBJ1-5, with TRBD1 matching over 7 bases. Material: PBMCs or a T cell subset sorted from them (not recorded which). The CDR3 loop is CATSDYSDRGNQPQHF. The CDR3 region has the DNA TGTGCCACCAGTGATTACTCTGACAGGGGCAATCAGCCCCAGCATTTT.